This T cell receptor beta chain is from a study of T-cell reconstitution after alpha-beta-depleted transplantation in children. Library preparation (for TCRbeta) was performed with unique molecular identifiers. TCRdb reprocessed the PCR reads with MiXCR, giving one entry per CDR3 protein. The table lists about a million distinct CDR3 sequences, roughly 29% of them singletons. Trimming cost V 4 bases and J 1 base, with 12 bases left between them. Looked up from germline, CDR1 is SGDLS and CDR2 is YYNGEE. The CDR3 covers 14 residues. The sequencing used PBMCs, mostly from graft donor cells, collected 360 days after TCRalphabeta/CD19-depleted stem cell transplant. The TCR originated in a boy younger than two who had a stem cell transplant for SCID, so the T cells may come from the graft donor. The chain couples TRBV9 to TRBJ2-7; D uncertain. The CDR3 region has the DNA TGTGCCAGCAGCCGAGACCCCCTATCCTACGAGCAGTACTTC. Encoded protein: CASSRDPLSYEQYF.